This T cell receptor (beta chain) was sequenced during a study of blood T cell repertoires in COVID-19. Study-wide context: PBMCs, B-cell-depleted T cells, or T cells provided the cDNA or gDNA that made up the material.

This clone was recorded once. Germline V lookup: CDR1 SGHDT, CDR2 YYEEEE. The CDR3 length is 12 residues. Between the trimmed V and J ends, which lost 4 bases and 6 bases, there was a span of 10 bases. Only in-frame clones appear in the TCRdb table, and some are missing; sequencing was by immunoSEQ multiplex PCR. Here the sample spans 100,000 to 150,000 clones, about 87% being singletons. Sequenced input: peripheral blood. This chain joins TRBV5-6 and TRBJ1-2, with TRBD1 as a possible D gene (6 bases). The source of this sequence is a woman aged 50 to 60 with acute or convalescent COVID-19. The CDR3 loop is CASSPYRDGYTF. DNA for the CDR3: TGTGCCAGCAGCCCTTACAGGGATGGCTACACCTTC.